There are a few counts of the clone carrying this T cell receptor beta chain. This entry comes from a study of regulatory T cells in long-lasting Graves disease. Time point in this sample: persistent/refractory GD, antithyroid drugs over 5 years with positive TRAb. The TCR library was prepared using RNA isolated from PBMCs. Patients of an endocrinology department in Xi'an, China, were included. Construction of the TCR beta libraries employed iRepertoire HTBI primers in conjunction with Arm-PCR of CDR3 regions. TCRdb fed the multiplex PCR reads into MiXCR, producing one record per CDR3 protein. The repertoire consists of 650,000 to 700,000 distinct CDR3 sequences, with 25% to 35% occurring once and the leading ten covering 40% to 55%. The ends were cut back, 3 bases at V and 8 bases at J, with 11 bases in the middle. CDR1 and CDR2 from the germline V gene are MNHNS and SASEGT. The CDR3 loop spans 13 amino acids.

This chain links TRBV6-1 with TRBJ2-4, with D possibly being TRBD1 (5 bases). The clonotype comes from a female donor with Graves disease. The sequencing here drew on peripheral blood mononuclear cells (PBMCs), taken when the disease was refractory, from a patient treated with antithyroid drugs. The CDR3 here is CASSDTGLDIQYF. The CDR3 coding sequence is TGTGCCAGCAGTGACACAGGTTTAGACATTCAGTACTTC.